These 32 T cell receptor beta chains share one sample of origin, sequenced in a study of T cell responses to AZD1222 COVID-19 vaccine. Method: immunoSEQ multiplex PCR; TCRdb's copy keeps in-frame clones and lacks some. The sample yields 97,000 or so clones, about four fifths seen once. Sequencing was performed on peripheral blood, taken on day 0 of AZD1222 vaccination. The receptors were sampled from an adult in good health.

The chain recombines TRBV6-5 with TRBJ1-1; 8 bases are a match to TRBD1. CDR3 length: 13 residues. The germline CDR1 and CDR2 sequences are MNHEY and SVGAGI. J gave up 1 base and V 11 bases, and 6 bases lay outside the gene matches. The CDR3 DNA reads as TGTGCCTCGAACAGGGGGGCGAACACTGAAGCTTTCTTT. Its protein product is CASNRGANTEAFF.

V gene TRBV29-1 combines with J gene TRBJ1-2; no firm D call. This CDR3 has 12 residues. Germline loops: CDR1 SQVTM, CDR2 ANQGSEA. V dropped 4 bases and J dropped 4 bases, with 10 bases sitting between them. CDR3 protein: CSVGNSFYGYTF. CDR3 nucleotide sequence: TGCAGCGTTGGGAACAGTTTCTATGGCTACACCTTC.

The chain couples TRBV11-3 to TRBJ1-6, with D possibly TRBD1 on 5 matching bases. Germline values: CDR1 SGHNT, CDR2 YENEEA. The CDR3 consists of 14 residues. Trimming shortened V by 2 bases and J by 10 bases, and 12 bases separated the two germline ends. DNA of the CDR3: TGTGCCAGCAGCTTACAGGGACTTACCTCACCCCTCCACTTT. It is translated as CASSLQGLTSPLHF.

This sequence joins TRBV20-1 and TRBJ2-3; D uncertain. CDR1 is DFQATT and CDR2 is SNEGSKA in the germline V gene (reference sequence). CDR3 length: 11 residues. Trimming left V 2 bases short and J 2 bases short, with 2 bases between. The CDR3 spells CSARPTDTQYF. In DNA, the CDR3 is TGCAGTGCTAGACCCACAGATACGCAGTATTTT.

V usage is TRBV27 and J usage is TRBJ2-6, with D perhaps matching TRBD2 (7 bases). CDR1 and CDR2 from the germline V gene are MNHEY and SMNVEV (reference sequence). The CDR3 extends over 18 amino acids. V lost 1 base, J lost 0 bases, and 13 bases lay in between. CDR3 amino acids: CASSLFGGLTSGANVLTF. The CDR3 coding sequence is TGTGCCAGCAGTTTATTCGGGGGGCTTACCTCTGGGGCCAACGTCCTGACTTTC. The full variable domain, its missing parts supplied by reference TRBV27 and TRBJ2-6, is EAQVTQNPRYLITVTGKKLTVTCSQNMNHEYMSWYRQDPGLGLRQIYYSMNVEVTDKGDVPEGYKVSRKEKRNFPLILESPSPNQTSLYFCASSLFGGLTSGANVLTFGAGSRLTVL.

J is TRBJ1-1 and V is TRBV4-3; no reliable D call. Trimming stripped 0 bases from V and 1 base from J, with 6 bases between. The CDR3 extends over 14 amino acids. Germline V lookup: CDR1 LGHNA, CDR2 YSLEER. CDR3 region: CASSQERANTEAFF. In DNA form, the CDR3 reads TGCGCCAGCAGCCAAGAGAGGGCGAACACTGAAGCTTTCTTT.

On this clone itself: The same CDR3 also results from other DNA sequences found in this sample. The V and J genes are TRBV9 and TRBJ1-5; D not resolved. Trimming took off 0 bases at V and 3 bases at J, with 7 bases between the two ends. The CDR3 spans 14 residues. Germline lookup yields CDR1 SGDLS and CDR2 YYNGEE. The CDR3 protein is CASSVDGANQPQHF. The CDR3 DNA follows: TGTGCCAGCAGCGTAGACGGAGCCAATCAGCCCCAGCATTTT.

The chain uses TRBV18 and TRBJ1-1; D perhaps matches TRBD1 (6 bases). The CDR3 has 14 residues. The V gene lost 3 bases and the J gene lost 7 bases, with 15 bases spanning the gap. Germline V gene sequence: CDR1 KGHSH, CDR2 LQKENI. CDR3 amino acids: CASSPGPTGSEAFF. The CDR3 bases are TGTGCCAGCTCACCGGGGCCCACAGGGAGTGAAGCTTTCTTT.

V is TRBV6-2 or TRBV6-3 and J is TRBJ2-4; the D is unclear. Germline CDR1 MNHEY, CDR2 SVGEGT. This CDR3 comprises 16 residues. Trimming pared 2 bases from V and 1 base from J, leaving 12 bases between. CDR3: CASSYGKVLAKNIQYF. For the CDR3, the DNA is TGTGCCAGCAGTTACGGGAAGGTACTGGCCAAAAACATTCAGTACTTC.

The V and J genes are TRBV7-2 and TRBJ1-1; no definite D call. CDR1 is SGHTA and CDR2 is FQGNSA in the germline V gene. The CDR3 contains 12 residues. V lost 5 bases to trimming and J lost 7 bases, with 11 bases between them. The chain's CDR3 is CASSLTYVEAFF. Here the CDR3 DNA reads TGTGCCAGCAGCCTTACGTACGTTGAAGCTTTCTTT.

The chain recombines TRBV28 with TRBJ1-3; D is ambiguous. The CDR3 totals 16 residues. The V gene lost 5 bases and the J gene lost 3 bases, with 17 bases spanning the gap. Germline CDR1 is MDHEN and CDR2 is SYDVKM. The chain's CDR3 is CASSATRDSYGNTIYF. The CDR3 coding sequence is TGTGCCAGCAGTGCCACGCGGGATTCCTATGGAAACACCATATATTTT. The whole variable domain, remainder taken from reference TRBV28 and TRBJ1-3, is DVKVTQSSRYLVKRTGEKVFLECVQDMDHENMFWYRQDPGLGLRLIYFSYDVKMKEKGDIPEGYSVSREKKERFSLILESASTNQTSMYLCASSATRDSYGNTIYFGEGSWLTVV.

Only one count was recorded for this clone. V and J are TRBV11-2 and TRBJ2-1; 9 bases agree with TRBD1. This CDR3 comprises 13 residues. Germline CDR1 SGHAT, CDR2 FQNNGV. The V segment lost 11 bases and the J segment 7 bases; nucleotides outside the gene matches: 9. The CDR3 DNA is TGTGCCTCCACCCGGGACAGGGATAATGAGCAGTTCTTC. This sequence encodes CASTRDRDNEQFF. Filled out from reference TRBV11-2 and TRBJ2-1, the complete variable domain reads EAGVAQSPRYKIIEKRQSVAFWCNPISGHATLYWYQQILGQGPKLLIQFQNNGVVDDSQLPKDRFSAERLKGVDSTLKIQPAKLEDSAVYLCASTRDRDNEQFFGPGTRLTVL.

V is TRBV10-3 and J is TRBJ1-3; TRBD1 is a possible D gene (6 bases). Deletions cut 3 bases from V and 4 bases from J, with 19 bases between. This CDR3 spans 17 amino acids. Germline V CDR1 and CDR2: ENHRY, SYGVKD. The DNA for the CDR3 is TGTGCCATCAGTGAAACCCCGGACAGCCTGATCGGAAACACCATATATTTT. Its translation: CAISETPDSLIGNTIYF.

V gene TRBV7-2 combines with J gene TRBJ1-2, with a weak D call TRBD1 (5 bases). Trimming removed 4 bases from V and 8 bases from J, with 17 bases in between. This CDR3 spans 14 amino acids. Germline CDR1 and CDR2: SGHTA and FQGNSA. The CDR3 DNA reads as TGTGCCAGCAGCTACAACCGACAGCCGGCCGGCTACACCTTC. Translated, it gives CASSYNRQPAGYTF. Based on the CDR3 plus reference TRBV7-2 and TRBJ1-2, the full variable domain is GAGVSQSPSNKVTEKGKDVELRCDPISGHTALYWYRQSLGQGLEFLIYFQGNSAPDKSGLPSDRFSAERTGGSVSTLTIQRTQQEDSAVYLCASSYNRQPAGYTFGSGTRLTVV.

CDR3 in amino acids: CASSSSGGGEEKLFF. The CDR3 DNA sequence: TGTGCCAGCAGTTCCTCTGGGGGGGGCGAAGAAAAACTGTTTTTT. The V gene is TRBV6-2 or TRBV6-3, the J gene TRBJ1-4, with D possibly matching TRBD1 (6 bases). Germline V lookup: CDR1 MNHEY, CDR2 SVGEGT. The CDR3 sequence is 15 residues long. V shed 4 bases and J shed 8 bases, with 17 bases lying between them.

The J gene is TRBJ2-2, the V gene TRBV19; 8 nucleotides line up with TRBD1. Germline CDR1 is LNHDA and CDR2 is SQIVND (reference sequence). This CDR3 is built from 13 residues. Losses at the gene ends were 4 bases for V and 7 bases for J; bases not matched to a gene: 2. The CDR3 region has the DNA TGTGCCAGTAGTAGACAGGGGTACGGGGAGCTGTTTTTT. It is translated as CASSRQGYGELFF.

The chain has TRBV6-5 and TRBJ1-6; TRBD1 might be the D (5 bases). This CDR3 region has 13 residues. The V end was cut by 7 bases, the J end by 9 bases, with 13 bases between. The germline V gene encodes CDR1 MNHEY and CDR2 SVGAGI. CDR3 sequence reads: CASTGTRSSPLHF. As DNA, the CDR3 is TGTGCCAGCACCGGGACCCGGAGTTCACCCCTCCACTTT.

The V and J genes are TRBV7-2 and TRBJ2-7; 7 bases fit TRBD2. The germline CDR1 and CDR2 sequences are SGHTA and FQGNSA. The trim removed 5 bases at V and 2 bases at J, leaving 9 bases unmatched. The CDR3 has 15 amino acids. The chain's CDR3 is CASSARASGPYEQYF. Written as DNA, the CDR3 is TGTGCCAGCAGCGCCCGGGCTAGCGGTCCCTACGAGCAGTACTTC. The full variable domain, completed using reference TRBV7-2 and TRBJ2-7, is GAGVSQSPSNKVTEKGKDVELRCDPISGHTALYWYRQSLGQGLEFLIYFQGNSAPDKSGLPSDRFSAERTGGSVSTLTIQRTQQEDSAVYLCASSARASGPYEQYFGPGTRLTVT.

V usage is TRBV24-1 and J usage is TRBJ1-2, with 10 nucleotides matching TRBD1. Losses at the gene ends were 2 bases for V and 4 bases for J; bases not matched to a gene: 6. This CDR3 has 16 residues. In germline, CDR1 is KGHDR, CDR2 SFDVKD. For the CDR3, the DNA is TGTGCCACCAGTGATTCCAGGACAGGGGGTGCCTATGGCTACACCTTC. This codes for CATSDSRTGGAYGYTF.

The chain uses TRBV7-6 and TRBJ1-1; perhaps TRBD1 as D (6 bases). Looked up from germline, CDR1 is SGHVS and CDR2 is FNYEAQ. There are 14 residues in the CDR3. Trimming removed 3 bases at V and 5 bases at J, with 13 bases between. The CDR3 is CASSFLQGTTEAFF. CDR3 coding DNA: TGTGCCAGCAGCTTCCTACAGGGAACGACTGAAGCTTTCTTT.

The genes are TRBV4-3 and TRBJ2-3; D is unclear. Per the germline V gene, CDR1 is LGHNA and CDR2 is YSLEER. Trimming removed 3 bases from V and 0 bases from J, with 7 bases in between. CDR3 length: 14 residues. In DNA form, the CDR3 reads TGCGCCAGCAGCCAGGCGGCCAGCACAGATACGCAGTATTTT. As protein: CASSQAASTDTQYF.

This CDR3 reads CASRGDRGNGYTF. The DNA of the CDR3 is TGTGCCAGCAGGGGGGACAGAGGAAATGGCTACACCTTC. The gene calls are TRBV28 and TRBJ1-2; 7 bases are a match to TRBD1. The CDR3 is made up of 13 amino acids. CDR1 is MDHEN and CDR2 is SYDVKM in the germline V gene. With 6 bases clipped from V and 6 bases from J, the junction kept 7 bases outside the gene matches.

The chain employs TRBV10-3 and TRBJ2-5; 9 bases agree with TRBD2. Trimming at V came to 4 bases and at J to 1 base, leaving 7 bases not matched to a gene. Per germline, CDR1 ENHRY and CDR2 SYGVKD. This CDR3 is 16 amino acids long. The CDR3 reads CAISGTAGGPQETQYF. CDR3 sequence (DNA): TGTGCCATCAGTGGAACGGCGGGGGGGCCCCAAGAGACCCAGTACTTC.

The CDR3 DNA reads TGTGCCAGCAGCCCAACTAGCGGGAGTGCAGGGGAGCTGTTTTTT. This codes for CASSPTSGSAGELFF. The chain combines TRBV6-2 or TRBV6-3 with TRBJ2-2; TRBD2 agrees at 11 bases. Germline CDR1 reads MNHEY; CDR2 reads SVGEGT. V was clipped by 6 bases and J by 8 bases; unmatched bases: 8. The length of the CDR3 is 15 residues.

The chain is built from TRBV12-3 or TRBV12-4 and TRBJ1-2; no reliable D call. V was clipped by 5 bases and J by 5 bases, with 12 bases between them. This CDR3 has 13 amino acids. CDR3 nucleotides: TGTGCCAGCAGTCAGGACGGAGGATATGGCTACACCTTC. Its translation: CASSQDGGYGYTF.

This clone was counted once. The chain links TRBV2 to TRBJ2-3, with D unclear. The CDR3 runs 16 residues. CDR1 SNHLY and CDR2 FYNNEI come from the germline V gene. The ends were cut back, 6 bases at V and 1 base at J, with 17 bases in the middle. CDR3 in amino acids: CASRYGRLARTDTQYF. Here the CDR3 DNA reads TGTGCCAGCAGATACGGACGGTTAGCTCGCACAGATACGCAGTATTTT.

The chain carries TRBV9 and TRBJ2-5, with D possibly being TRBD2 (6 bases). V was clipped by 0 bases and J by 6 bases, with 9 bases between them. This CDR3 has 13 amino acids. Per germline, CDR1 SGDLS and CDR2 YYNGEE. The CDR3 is CASSVEEGQTQYF. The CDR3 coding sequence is TGTGCCAGCAGCGTAGAGGAGGGTCAGACCCAGTACTTC. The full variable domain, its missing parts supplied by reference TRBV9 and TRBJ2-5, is DSGVTQTPKHLITATGQRVTLRCSPRSGDLSVYWYQQSLDQGLQFLIQYYNGEERAKGNILERFSAQQFPDLHSELNLSSLELGDSALYFCASSVEEGQTQYFGPGTRLLVL.

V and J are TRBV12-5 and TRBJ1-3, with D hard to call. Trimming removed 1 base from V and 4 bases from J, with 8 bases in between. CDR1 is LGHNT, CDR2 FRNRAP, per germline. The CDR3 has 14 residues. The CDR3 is CASGLEWLGNTIYF. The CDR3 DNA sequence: TGTGCTAGTGGTTTGGAATGGCTGGGAAACACCATATATTTT.

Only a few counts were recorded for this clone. DNA for the CDR3: TGCGCCAGCAGCTCACTTACTCAAGAGGGGCAAGAGACCCAGTACTTC. Its protein is CASSSLTQEGQETQYF. The chain links TRBV4-1 to TRBJ2-5; the D call may be TRBD1 or TRBD2 (5 bases each). The V and J ends lost 5 bases and 2 bases respectively, with 18 bases between them. Germline values: CDR1 MGHRA, CDR2 YSYEKL. The CDR3 length is 16 residues.

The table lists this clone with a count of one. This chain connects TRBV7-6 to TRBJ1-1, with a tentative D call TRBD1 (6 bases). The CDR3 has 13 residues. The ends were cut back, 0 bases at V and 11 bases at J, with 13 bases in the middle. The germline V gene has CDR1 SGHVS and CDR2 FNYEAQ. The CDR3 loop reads CASSLAISQGAFF. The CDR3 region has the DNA TGTGCCAGCAGCTTAGCGATCAGCCAGGGGGCTTTCTTT.

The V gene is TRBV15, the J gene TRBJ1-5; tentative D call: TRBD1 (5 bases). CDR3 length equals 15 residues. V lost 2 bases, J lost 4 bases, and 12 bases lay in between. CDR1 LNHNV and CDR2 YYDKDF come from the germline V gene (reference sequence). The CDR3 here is CATSRSSRGNQPQHF. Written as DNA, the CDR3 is TGTGCCACCAGCAGAAGCTCGCGGGGGAATCAGCCCCAGCATTTT.

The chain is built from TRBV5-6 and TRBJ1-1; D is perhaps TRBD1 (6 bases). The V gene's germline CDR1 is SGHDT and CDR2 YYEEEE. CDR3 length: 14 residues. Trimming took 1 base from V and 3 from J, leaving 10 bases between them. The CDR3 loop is CASSLTGRYTEAFF. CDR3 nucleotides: TGTGCCAGCAGCTTGACAGGGAGGTACACTGAAGCTTTCTTT.